The 11 T cell receptor beta chains below were found in one sample sequenced in a study of regulatory T cells in long-lasting Graves disease. Building of the TCR beta libraries involved iRepertoire HTBI primers and Arm-PCR of CDR3 regions. TCRdb analysed the multiplex PCR reads with MiXCR anew, one entry per CDR3 protein. The table shows around 500,000 distinct CDR3 sequences, with roughly 20% occurring only once. Time point defined: persistent/refractory GD, antithyroid drugs over 5 years with positive TRAb. Researchers made the TCR library from RNA that was extracted from PBMCs. The sequences come from peripheral blood mononuclear cells (PBMCs), collected when the disease was refractory, from a patient treated with antithyroid drugs. The receptors were sampled from a female donor with Graves disease.

The chain employs TRBV16 and TRBJ1-2, with D uncertain. Per germline, CDR1 KGHSY and CDR2 FQNENV. Trimming took off 0 bases at V and 2 bases at J, with 10 bases between the two ends. This CDR3 spans 15 amino acids. CDR3 amino acids: CASSQSPDGNYGYTF. CDR3 nucleotide sequence: TGTGCCAGCAGCCAATCCCCGGACGGAAACTATGGCTACACCTTC.

This clonotype was recorded many times. The V gene is TRBV28, the J gene TRBJ1-1, with 10 positions matching TRBD1. V lost 3 bases, J lost 6 bases, and 7 bases stayed unmatched. Looked up from germline, CDR1 is MDHEN and CDR2 is SYDVKM. This CDR3 is 15 amino acids long. The CDR3 here is CASSLGQGLSAEAFF. The CDR3 DNA follows: TGTGCCAGCAGTTTGGGACAGGGGCTATCGGCTGAAGCTTTCTTT.

This clonotype was recorded many times. The V gene is TRBV20-1, the J gene TRBJ1-5; D not resolved. V lost 7 bases to trimming and J lost 0 bases, with 22 bases between them. This CDR3 is 17 amino acids long. Per germline, CDR1 DFQATT and CDR2 SNEGSKA (reference sequence). The chain's CDR3 is CSVEARQAATSNQPQHF. In DNA form, the CDR3 reads TGCAGTGTCGAGGCACGGCAGGCCGCCACTAGCAATCAGCCCCAGCATTTT.

The chain carries TRBV5-5 and TRBJ1-5, with TRBD1 matching over 12 bases. The germline gives CDR1 SGHKS, CDR2 YYEKEE (reference sequence). The J segment lost 5 bases and the V segment lost 1 base, leaving 7 bases of the junction unmatched. The CDR3 is 17 residues long. The CDR3 sequence is CASSLFPGTGGDQPQHF. The CDR3 bases are TGTGCCAGCAGCTTGTTCCCCGGGACAGGGGGCGATCAGCCCCAGCATTTT. The full variable domain, completed using reference TRBV5-5 and TRBJ1-5, is DAGVTQSPTHLIKTRGQQVTLRCSPISGHKSVSWYQQVLGQGPQFIFQYYEKEERGRGNFPDRFSARQFPNYSSELNVNALLLGDSALYLCASSLFPGTGGDQPQHFGDGTRLSIL.

The chain is built from TRBV12-3 or TRBV12-4 and TRBJ1-3, with D uncertain. This CDR3 comprises 15 residues. The ends were cut back, 1 base at V and 0 bases at J, with 7 bases in the middle. The CDR3 is CASSLVAASGNTIYF. The DNA of the CDR3 is TGTGCCAGCAGTTTAGTCGCAGCCTCTGGAAACACCATATATTTT.

The table lists this clonotype with many counts. This chain connects TRBV7-2 to TRBJ1-1; TRBD1 aligns across 10 bases. After removal of 5 bases from V and 0 bases from J, the junction contained 6 bases not matched to a gene. Germline lookup yields CDR1 SGHTA and CDR2 FQGNSA. This CDR3 spans 16 amino acids. The CDR3 protein is CASSRRQGAMNTEAFF. The CDR3 DNA reads TGTGCCAGCAGCCGTCGACAGGGGGCCATGAACACTGAAGCTTTCTTT.

The rearrangement joins TRBV5-1 to TRBJ2-7; D call uncertain. Germline CDR1 and CDR2: SGHRS and YFSETQ. There are 15 residues in the CDR3. With 1 base removed from V and 4 bases from J, the gap between germline ends came to 15 bases. The CDR3 protein is CASSLWFRSIYEQYF. CDR3 bases: TGCGCCAGCAGCTTGTGGTTTCGATCCATATACGAGCAGTACTTC.

Regarding this clonotype: Possible read error: a much larger clone is one base away. This is likely a read error, given that the CDR3 carries no conserved phenylalanine or tryptophan at its end. For the CDR3, the DNA is TGCAGTGCTAGAGTGCTGGCAGGGACCCTCTACGAGCAGTACTCC. Protein sequence: CSARVLAGTLYEQYS. The J gene is TRBJ2-7, the V gene TRBV20-1; either TRBD1 or TRBD2 may supply D (5 bases each). Trimming left V 1 base short and J 3 bases short, with 16 bases between. CDR1 and CDR2 from the germline V gene are DFQATT and SNEGSKA (reference sequence). This CDR3 comprises 15 residues.

This clonotype was seen ten or more times. This chain connects TRBV5-5 to TRBJ1-2, with no clear D. This CDR3 has 12 residues. V dropped 4 bases and J dropped 6 bases, with 10 bases sitting between them. Per the germline V gene, CDR1 is SGHKS and CDR2 is YYEKEE (reference sequence). CDR3 protein: CASSDQRNGYTF. CDR3 sequence (DNA): TGTGCCAGCAGCGACCAACGGAATGGCTACACCTTC.

In DNA form, the CDR3 reads TGTGCCAGCAGCGTAGAGGGGAGGTCCCAAGAGACCCAGTACTTC. Protein product: CASSVEGRSQETQYF. The J gene is TRBJ2-5, the V gene TRBV9; a weak D match, TRBD2 (6 bases). Trimming pared 0 bases from V and 1 base from J, leaving 10 bases between. This CDR3 region has 15 residues. Germline V gene data show CDR1 as SGDLS and CDR2 as YYNGEE. Looking up the rest from reference TRBV9 and TRBJ2-5 gives the full variable domain: DSGVTQTPKHLITATGQRVTLRCSPRSGDLSVYWYQQSLDQGLQFLIQYYNGEERAKGNILERFSAQQFPDLHSELNLSSLELGDSALYFCASSVEGRSQETQYFGPGTRLLVL.

This clonotype was detected a few times. V gene TRBV20-1 combines with J gene TRBJ2-7; D is perhaps TRBD1 (5 bases). Germline V gene sequence: CDR1 DFQATT, CDR2 SNEGSKA (reference sequence). This CDR3 has 15 amino acids. V dropped 0 bases and J dropped 2 bases, with 14 bases sitting between them. The DNA of the CDR3 is TGCAGTGCTAGAGACCTGGACACTCTAGCCTACGAGCAGTACTTC. It is translated as CSARDLDTLAYEQYF.